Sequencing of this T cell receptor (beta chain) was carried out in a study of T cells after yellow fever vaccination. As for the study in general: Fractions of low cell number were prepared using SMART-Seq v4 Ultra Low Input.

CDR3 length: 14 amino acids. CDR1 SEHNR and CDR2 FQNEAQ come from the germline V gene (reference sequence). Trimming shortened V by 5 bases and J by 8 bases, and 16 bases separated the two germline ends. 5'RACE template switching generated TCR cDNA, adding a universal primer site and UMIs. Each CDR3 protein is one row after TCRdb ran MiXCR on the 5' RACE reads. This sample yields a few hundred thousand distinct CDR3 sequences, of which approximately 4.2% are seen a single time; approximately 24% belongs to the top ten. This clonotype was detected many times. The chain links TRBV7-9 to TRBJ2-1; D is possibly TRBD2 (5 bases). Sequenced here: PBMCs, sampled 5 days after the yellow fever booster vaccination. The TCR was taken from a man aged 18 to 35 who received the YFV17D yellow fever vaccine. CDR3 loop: CASSPSRAGDEQFF. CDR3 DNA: TGTGCCAGCAGCCCCTCTCGCGCCGGGGATGAGCAGTTCTTC.